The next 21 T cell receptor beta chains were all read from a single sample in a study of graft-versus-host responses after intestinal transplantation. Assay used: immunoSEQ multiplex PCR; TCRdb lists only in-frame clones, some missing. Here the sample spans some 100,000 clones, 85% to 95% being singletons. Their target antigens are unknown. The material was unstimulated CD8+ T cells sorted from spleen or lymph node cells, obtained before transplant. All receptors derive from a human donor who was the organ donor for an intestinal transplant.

The CDR3 DNA follows: TGTGCCAGCAGTTCCCCTATAGAGCGGAAGGCGGATACGCAGTATTTT. It encodes CASSSPIERKADTQYF. The chain carries TRBV28 and TRBJ2-3, with a weak D call TRBD2 (5 bases). The CDR3 has 16 amino acids. Germline loops: CDR1 MDHEN, CDR2 SYDVKM. V was shortened by 4 bases and J by 6 bases, with 20 bases between the two germline ends.

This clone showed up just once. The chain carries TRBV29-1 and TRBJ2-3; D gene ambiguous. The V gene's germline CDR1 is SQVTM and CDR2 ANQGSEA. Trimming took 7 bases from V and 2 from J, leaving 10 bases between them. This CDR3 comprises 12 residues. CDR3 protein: CSALEPTDTQYF. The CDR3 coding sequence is TGCAGCGCCTTGGAGCCCACAGATACGCAGTATTTT.

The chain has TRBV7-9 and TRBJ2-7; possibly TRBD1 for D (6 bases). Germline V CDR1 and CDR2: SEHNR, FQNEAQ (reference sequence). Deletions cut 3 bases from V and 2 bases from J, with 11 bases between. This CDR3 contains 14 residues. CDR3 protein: CASSFWGPAYEQYF. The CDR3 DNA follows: TGTGCCAGCAGCTTTTGGGGGCCCGCCTACGAGCAGTACTTC.

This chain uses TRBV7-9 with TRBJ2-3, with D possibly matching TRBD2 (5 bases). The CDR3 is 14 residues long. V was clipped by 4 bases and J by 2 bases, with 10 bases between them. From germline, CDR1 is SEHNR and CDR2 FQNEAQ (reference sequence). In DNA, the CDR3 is TGTGCCAGCAGCTCAAGCGGTCCCACAGATACGCAGTATTTT. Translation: CASSSSGPTDTQYF.

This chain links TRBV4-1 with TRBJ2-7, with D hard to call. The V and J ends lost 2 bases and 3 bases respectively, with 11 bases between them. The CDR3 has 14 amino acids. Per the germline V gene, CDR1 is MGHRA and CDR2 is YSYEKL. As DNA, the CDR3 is TGCGCCAGCAGCCAATTCCCGTTCTACTACGAGCAGTACTTC. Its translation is CASSQFPFYYEQYF.

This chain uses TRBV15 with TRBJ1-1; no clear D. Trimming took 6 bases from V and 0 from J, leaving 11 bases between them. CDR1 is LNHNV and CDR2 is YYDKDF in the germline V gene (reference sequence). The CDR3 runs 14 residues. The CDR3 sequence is CATRAEPMNTEAFF. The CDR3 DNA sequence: TGTGCCACCAGGGCAGAACCCATGAACACTGAAGCTTTCTTT.

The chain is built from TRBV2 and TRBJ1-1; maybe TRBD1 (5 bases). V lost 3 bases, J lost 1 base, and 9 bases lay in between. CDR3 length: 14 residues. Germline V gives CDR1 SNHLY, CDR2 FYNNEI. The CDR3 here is CASSDRARNTEAFF. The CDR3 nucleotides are TGTGCCAGCAGTGACAGGGCTCGGAACACTGAAGCTTTCTTT.

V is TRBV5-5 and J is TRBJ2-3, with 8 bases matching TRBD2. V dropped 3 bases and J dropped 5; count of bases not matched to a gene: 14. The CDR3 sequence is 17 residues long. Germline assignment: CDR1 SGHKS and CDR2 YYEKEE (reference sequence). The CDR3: CASSSNGVAGPLDTQYF. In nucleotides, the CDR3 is TGTGCCAGCAGCTCCAACGGAGTAGCGGGACCCCTAGATACGCAGTATTTT.

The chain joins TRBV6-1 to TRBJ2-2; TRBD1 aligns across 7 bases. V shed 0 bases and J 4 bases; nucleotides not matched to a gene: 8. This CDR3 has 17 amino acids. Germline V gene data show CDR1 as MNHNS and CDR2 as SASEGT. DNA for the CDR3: TGTGCCAGCAGTGAAGCGCGGCAGGACAGGATCACCGGGGAGCTGTTTTTT. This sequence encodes CASSEARQDRITGELFF.

CDR3 protein: CASSLTGLANYGYTF. CDR3 bases: TGTGCCAGCAGCTTGACAGGGTTGGCCAACTATGGCTACACCTTC. The chain links TRBV7-3 to TRBJ1-2; TRBD1 matches 7 bases. Germline loops: CDR1 SGHTA, CDR2 FQGTGA. The J segment lost 2 bases and the V segment lost 3 bases, leaving 6 bases of the junction unmatched. The CDR3 contains 15 residues.

CDR3 region: CASSPSPGTGVRDGYTF. CDR3 in DNA: TGTGCCAGCAGCCCCTCCCCCGGGACAGGGGTACGAGATGGCTACACCTTC. V is TRBV27 and J is TRBJ1-2, with TRBD1 matching 10 bases. With V trimmed by 6 bases and J by 6 bases, 16 bases remained unmatched. This CDR3 is 17 amino acids long. Germline CDR1 reads MNHEY; CDR2 reads SMNVEV (reference sequence).

DNA of the CDR3: TGCGCCAGCAGCCACTTGAACACTGAAGCTTTCTTT. This gives the protein CASSHLNTEAFF. The chain combines TRBV4-1 with TRBJ1-1; the D is unclear. V lost 3 bases, J lost 0 bases, and 2 bases lay in between. Germline values: CDR1 MGHRA, CDR2 YSYEKL. The CDR3 totals 12 residues.

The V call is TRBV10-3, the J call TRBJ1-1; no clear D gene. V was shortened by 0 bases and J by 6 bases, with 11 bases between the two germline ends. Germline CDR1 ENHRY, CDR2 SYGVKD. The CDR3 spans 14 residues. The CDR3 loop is CAISESVTASEAFF. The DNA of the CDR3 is TGTGCCATCAGTGAGTCGGTAACAGCTTCTGAAGCTTTCTTT.

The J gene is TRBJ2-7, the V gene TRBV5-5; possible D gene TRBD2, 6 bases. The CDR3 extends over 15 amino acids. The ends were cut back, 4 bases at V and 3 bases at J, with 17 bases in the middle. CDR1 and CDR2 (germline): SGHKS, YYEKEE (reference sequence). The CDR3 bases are TGTGCCAGCAGCCCGATTTATCAGGGAGGCTACGAGCAGTACTTC. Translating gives CASSPIYQGGYEQYF.

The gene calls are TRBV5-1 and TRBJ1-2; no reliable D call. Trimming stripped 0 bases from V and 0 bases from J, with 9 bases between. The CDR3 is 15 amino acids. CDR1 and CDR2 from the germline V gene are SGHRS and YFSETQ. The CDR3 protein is CASSLAGSTNYGYTF. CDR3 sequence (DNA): TGCGCCAGCAGCTTGGCAGGCAGTACTAACTATGGCTACACCTTC.

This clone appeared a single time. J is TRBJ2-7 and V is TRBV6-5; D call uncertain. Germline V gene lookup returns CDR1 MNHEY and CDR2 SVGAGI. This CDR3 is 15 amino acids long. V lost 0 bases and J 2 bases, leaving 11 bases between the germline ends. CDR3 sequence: CASSYSRYRAYEQYF. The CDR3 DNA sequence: TGTGCCAGCAGTTACTCGAGGTATCGCGCCTACGAGCAGTACTTC.

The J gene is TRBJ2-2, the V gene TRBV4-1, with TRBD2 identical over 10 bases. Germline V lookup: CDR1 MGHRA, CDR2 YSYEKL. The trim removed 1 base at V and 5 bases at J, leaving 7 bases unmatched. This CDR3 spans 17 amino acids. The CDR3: CASSQAPSGGATGELFF. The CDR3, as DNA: TGCGCCAGCAGCCAAGCCCCCAGCGGGGGGGCGACCGGGGAGCTGTTTTTT.

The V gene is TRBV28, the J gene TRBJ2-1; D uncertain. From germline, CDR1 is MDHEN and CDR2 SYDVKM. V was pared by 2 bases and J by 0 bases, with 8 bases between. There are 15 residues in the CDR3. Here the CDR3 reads CASSLPSSSYNEQFF. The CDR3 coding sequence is TGTGCCAGCAGTTTACCTTCGAGCTCCTACAATGAGCAGTTCTTC. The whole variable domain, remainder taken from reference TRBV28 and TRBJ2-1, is DVKVTQSSRYLVKRTGEKVFLECVQDMDHENMFWYRQDPGLGLRLIYFSYDVKMKEKGDIPEGYSVSREKKERFSLILESASTNQTSMYLCASSLPSSSYNEQFFGPGTRLTVL.

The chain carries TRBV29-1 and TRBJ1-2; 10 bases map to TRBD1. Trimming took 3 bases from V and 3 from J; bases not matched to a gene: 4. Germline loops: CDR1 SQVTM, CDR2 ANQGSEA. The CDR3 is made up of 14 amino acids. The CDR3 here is CSVETGQGDYGYTF. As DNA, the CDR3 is TGCAGCGTTGAGACCGGACAGGGGGACTATGGCTACACCTTC.

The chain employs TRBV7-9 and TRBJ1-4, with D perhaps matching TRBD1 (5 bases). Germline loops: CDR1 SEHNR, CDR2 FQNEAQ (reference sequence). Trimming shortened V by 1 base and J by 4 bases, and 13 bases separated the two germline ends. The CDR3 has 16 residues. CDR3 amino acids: CASSLGLRGFNEKLFF. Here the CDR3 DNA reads TGTGCCAGCAGCTTAGGTTTGCGGGGGTTTAATGAAAAACTGTTTTTT. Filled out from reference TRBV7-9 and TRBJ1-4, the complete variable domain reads DTGVSQNPRHKITKRGQNVTFRCDPISEHNRLYWYRQTLGQGPEFLTYFQNEAQLEKSRLLSDRFSAERPKGSFSTLEIQRTEQGDSAMYLCASSLGLRGFNEKLFFGSGTQLSVL.

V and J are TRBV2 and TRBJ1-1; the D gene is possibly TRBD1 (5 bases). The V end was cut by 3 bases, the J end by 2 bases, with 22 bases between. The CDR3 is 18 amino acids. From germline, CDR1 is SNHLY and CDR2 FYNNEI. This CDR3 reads CASSDDSVRDLLNTEAFF. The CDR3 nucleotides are TGTGCCAGCAGTGATGACTCGGTGCGGGACCTTTTAAACACTGAAGCTTTCTTT.